The clone carrying this TCR beta chain was seen a few times. The sample is drawn from a study of T cells in tuberculosis. Germline values: CDR1 GTSNPN, CDR2 SVGIG (reference sequence). CDR3 length: 13 residues. The V end was cut by 3 bases, the J end by 2 bases, with 10 bases between. Thawed, overnight-rested PBMC were stained with GMM-loaded CD1B tetramer, viability dye and anti-CD3, then sorted. CD1B tetramers were loaded with Rhodococcus equi-derived C32 glucose monomycolate. Clones were sequenced by immunoSEQ multiplex PCR, and TCRdb holds only the in-frame ones, with some missing. The sample carries nearly 60,000 clones, roughly 87% recorded once.

The material sequenced was CD1b-GMM tetramer-negative cells sorted from PBMCs. This chain joins TRBV30 and TRBJ2-5; D is possibly TRBD1 (5 bases). This receptor was identified in an adult woman with latent tuberculosis. The CDR3 reads CAWREQGQETQYF. The CDR3 DNA sequence: TGTGCCTGGAGGGAGCAGGGACAAGAGACCCAGTACTTC. The variable domain in full, with the rest retrieved from reference TRBV30 and TRBJ2-5, is SQTIHQWPATLVQPVGSPLSLECTVEGTSNPNLYWYRQAAGRGLQLLFYSVGIGQISSEVPQNLSASRPQDRQFILSSKKLLLSDSGFYLCAWREQGQETQYFGPGTRLLVL.